The clone carrying this T cell receptor beta chain was found many times. Its matching antigen is unknown. This entry comes from a study of CD8 T cells in ankylosing spondylitis. Study-level findings and limits: A TCR beta motif of several highly homologous variants appeared characteristic of ankylosing spondylitis blood.

Libraries of TCR beta came from quantitative 5'-RACE with molecular barcodes. TCRdb independently ran MiXCR on the 5' RACE reads; one entry per CDR3 protein. In the table there are approximately 25,000 distinct CDR3 sequences, 17% of which are singletons. CDR1 and CDR2 from the germline V gene are SGHRS and YFSETQ. Trimming shortened V by 7 bases and J by 3 bases, and 13 bases separated the two germline ends. The CDR3 runs to 14 residues. The rearrangement joins TRBV5-1 to TRBJ2-2; the D is unclear. The specimen was blood. The sequence came from a male donor with ankylosing spondylitis or in good health (not recorded which). The CDR3: CASSDQVDTGELFF. The CDR3 DNA sequence: TGCGCCAGCTCGGACCAGGTGGACACCGGGGAGCTGTTTTTT.